This entry describes one TCR beta chain. V shed 6 bases and J shed 3 bases, with 11 bases lying between them. The CDR3 length is 13 residues. Germline CDR1 MNHEY, CDR2 SMNVEV (reference sequence). This record belongs to a study of cytomegalovirus exposure and HLA in healthy donors. It was with 60 Vbeta and 13 Jbeta primers that the PCR ran. Some clones are missing from TCRdb's copy, which holds only in-frame ones; the method was immunoSEQ multiplex PCR. The sample records 70,000 to 100,000 clones, around 80% being singletons. Input material: PBMCs. V gene TRBV27 combines with J gene TRBJ2-5, with TRBD2 as a possible D gene (6 bases). This TCR derives from a middle-aged man in good health and CMV-seropositive. The CDR3 reads CASRAAGKETQYF. CDR3 DNA sequence: TGTGCCAGCAGGGCGGCGGGGAAAGAGACCCAGTACTTC.